This T cell receptor (beta chain) was identified during a study of T cell repertoires in cytomegalovirus infection. Study-wide findings and caveats: Across the ex vivo response, the dominant clonotypes were HLA-C-restricted CMV-specific TCR beta clonotypes.

The CDR3 sequence is 14 residues long. V was trimmed by 1 base and J by 5 bases, leaving 12 bases between them. Per the germline V gene, CDR1 is SQVTM and CDR2 is ANQGSEA. TCRdb called the reads again in MiXCR, with one record for every CDR3 protein. The sample carries around 740,000 distinct CDR3 sequences, about 40% recorded once. Of note for this clonotype: Its matching antigen is unknown.

This chain connects TRBV29-1 to TRBJ2-1; TRBD1 might be the D (6 bases). Source material: PBMCs. The TCR comes from a human donor in good health (CMV status not recorded). Some clones in this sample may be carry-over from other donors' samples. The CDR3 loop is CSVEGRGVDNEQFF. CDR3 coding DNA: TGCAGCGTTGAAGGCAGGGGTGTGGACAATGAGCAGTTCTTC.